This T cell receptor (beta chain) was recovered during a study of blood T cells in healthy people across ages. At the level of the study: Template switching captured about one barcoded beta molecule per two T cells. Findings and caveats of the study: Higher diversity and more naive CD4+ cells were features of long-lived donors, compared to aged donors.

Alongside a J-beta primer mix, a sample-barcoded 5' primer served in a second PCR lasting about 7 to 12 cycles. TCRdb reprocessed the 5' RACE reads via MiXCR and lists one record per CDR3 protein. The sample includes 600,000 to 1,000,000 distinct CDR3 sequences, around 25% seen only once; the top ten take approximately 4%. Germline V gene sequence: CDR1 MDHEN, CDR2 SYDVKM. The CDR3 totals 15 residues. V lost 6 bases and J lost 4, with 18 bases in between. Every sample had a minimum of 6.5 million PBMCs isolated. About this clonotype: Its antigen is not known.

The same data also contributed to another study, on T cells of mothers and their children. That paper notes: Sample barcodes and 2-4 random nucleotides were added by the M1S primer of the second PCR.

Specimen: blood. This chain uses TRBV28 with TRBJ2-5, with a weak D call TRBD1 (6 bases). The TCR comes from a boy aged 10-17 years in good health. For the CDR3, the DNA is TGTGCCAGCAGCGGCTATCGGGACAACATAGAGACCCAGTACTTC. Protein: CASSGYRDNIETQYF.